A single sample gave rise to the 9 T cell receptor beta chains below, sequenced in a study of OX40 agonist ivuxolimab in advanced cancers. Libraries came from the immunoSEQ multiplex PCR assay. The immuneACCESS repertoire file appears here via TCRdb, limited to in-frame rearrangements. These files lack a portion of the clones; in checked studies, under half of the deficit traces to unresolved V genes, and the cause of the others is not known. Counted in this sample were under 85,000 clones; roughly 84% of them appeared once. The top ten constitute roughly 0.23% of the sample. This material consisted of CD4+ or CD8+ T cells sorted from blood, taken in a trial of the OX40 agonist ivuxolimab. These receptors all stem from an adult with an advanced solid tumor such as melanoma, head and neck, liver or kidney cancer.

This clone was seen only a few times. V usage is TRBV11-3 and J usage is TRBJ2-1, with 7 bases lining up with TRBD2. The germline gives CDR1 SGHNT, CDR2 YENEEA. J was trimmed by 1 base and V by 3 bases; bases with no gene match: 0. The CDR3 consists of 14 residues. In DNA, the CDR3 is TGTGCCAGCAGCTTGGGGGGGTCCTACAATGAGCAGTTCTTC. This codes for CASSLGGSYNEQFF.

This clone was seen more than once but under ten times. The rearrangement links TRBV11-2 to TRBJ1-2; D ambiguous. This CDR3 has 14 residues. With 4 bases removed from V and 1 base from J, the gap between germline ends came to 10 bases. Germline V lookup: CDR1 SGHAT, CDR2 FQNNGV. The CDR3 sequence: CASSSVSVNYGYTF. DNA for the CDR3: TGTGCCAGCAGCTCAGTTTCAGTTAACTATGGCTACACCTTC.

This clone was seen only once. The chain combines TRBV7-2 with TRBJ1-1, with TRBD1 as a possible D gene (6 bases). CDR1 and CDR2 (germline): SGHTA, FQGNSA. The CDR3 sequence is 15 residues long. With 1 base removed from V and 4 bases from J, the gap between germline ends came to 13 bases. CDR3: CASSLGGASGTEAFF. The CDR3 nucleotides are TGTGCCAGCAGCTTAGGGGGGGCGTCTGGCACTGAAGCTTTCTTT.

The chain is built from TRBV4-1 and TRBJ2-7, with D possibly TRBD1 on 5 matching bases. Germline loops: CDR1 MGHRA, CDR2 YSYEKL. With 0 bases removed from V and 2 bases from J, the gap between germline ends came to 8 bases. The CDR3 has 14 amino acids. The CDR3 DNA is TGCGCCAGCAGCCAAGATTCAGGGCCCTACGAGCAGTACTTC. It yields the protein CASSQDSGPYEQYF.

This chain uses TRBV7-9 with TRBJ2-7, with D tentatively TRBD2 (6 bases). Germline CDR1 and CDR2: SEHNR and FQNEAQ (reference sequence). The CDR3 is 15 residues long. Trimming left V 5 bases short and J 6 bases short, with 20 bases between. The CDR3 sequence is CASSPTGTWTVEQYF. In DNA form, the CDR3 reads TGTGCCAGCAGCCCAACCGGGACTTGGACGGTCGAGCAGTACTTC. The full variable domain, its missing parts supplied by reference TRBV7-9 and TRBJ2-7, is DTGVSQNPRHKITKRGQNVTFRCDPISEHNRLYWYRQTLGQGPEFLTYFQNEAQLEKSRLLSDRFSAERPKGSFSTLEIQRTEQGDSAMYLCASSPTGTWTVEQYFGPGTRLTVT.

This chain connects TRBV7-8 to TRBJ2-3, with TRBD1 identical over 9 bases. The CDR3 totals 16 residues. J was trimmed by 5 bases and V by 3 bases; bases with no gene match: 9. Germline V gene data show CDR1 as SGHVS and CDR2 as FQNEAQ. The CDR3 here is CASSFSRTGGGDTQYF. The CDR3 coding sequence is TGTGCCAGCAGCTTTTCTAGAACAGGGGGCGGAGATACGCAGTATTTT.

The chain joins TRBV19 to TRBJ2-1; possible D gene TRBD2, 7 bases. This CDR3 spans 15 amino acids. Trimming shortened V by 6 bases and J by 3 bases, and 15 bases separated the two germline ends. From germline, CDR1 is LNHDA and CDR2 SQIVND (reference sequence). CDR3: CASSQRDTDYNEQFF. The CDR3 region has the DNA TGTGCCAGTAGCCAGCGGGACACAGACTACAATGAGCAGTTCTTC.

This clone has a handful of counts. The V and J genes are TRBV4-2 and TRBJ2-7; D is possibly TRBD2 (5 bases). With 1 base removed from V and 3 bases from J, the gap between germline ends came to 10 bases. This CDR3 is built from 14 residues. The germline gives CDR1 LGHNA, CDR2 YNFKEQ. CDR3 in amino acids: CASSQGVGVYEQYF. CDR3 nucleotide sequence: TGTGCCAGCAGCCAAGGGGTCGGGGTCTACGAGCAGTACTTC.

The chain carries TRBV18 and TRBJ1-3; tentatively, D is TRBD1 (5 bases). V was pared by 3 bases and J by 0 bases, with 15 bases between. The CDR3 is 17 amino acids. From germline, CDR1 is KGHSH and CDR2 LQKENI. The CDR3 loop is CASSPQHTGPSGNTIYF. CDR3 DNA sequence: TGTGCCAGCTCACCTCAACACACAGGTCCCTCTGGAAACACCATATATTTT.